Shown below are 30 T cell receptor beta chains from a single sample sequenced in a study of shared clonotypes between healthy human individuals (TCRdb year 2020). Library method: the immunoSEQ multiplex PCR assay. TCRdb stores this immuneACCESS table with in-frame sequences only. Part of the clones is absent; in the studies checked, under half of the shortfall reflects unresolved V genes, and no reason is known for the rest. This sample comprises about a million clones, under 80% of them detected only once. The ten largest account for about 1.5% of the sample. The sequencing input was memory CD4+ T cells sorted from blood. The sample's cell subset or site label, decoded: CD45RA-negative fraction. The receptors shown here come from a young man in good health.

A single count supports this clone. V and J are TRBV30 and TRBJ2-4; the D gene is possibly TRBD1 (7 bases). CDR1 is GTSNPN and CDR2 is SVGIG in the germline V gene (reference sequence). Trimming removed 7 bases from V and 6 bases from J, with 19 bases in between. CDR3 length: 14 amino acids. The CDR3 coding sequence is TGTGCCTCTTTTGTTGGAGGGGGCGGAAACATTCAGTACTTC. Translated: CASFVGGGGNIQYF.

The rearrangement joins TRBV5-4 to TRBJ2-5, with 12 nucleotides matching TRBD2. The V gene end was trimmed by 4 bases and the J gene end by 4 bases; junction bases not matched to a gene: 11. Germline lookup yields CDR1 SGHNT and CDR2 YYREEE (reference sequence). This CDR3 spans 17 amino acids. The CDR3 protein is CASSRILAGGPGETQYF. The CDR3 bases are TGTGCCAGCAGCCGTATTCTAGCGGGGGGGCCTGGAGAGACCCAGTACTTC.

This clone appeared once. The chain recombines TRBV6-6 with TRBJ2-7, with a possible D match to TRBD1 (7 bases). The V end was cut by 5 bases, the J end by 5 bases, with 16 bases between. This CDR3 spans 14 amino acids. Germline assignment: CDR1 MNHNY and CDR2 SVGAGI (reference sequence). CDR3 in DNA: TGTGCCAGCAGTGTGCGACAGGGAGGCAACGAGCAGTACTTC. This translates into CASSVRQGGNEQYF.

V and J are TRBV10-1 and TRBJ1-1; no firm D call. V was pared by 1 base and J by 4 bases, with 10 bases between. The CDR3 covers 14 residues. Germline V lookup: CDR1 WNHNN, CDR2 SYGVQD (reference sequence). This CDR3 is CASSEYRVATEAFF. CDR3 nucleotides: TGCGCCAGCAGTGAGTATAGGGTGGCCACTGAAGCTTTCTTT.

The V and J genes are TRBV4-1 and TRBJ2-1, with no clear D. V gave up 0 bases and J gave up 10 bases, with 7 bases separating them. This CDR3 has 12 amino acids. CDR1 is MGHRA, CDR2 YSYEKL, per germline. The CDR3 here is CASSQELREQFF. The CDR3 DNA sequence: TGCGCCAGCAGCCAAGAATTAAGAGAGCAGTTCTTC.

This chain connects TRBV4-3 to TRBJ2-3; TRBD1 might be the D (6 bases). CDR1 and CDR2 (germline): LGHNA, YSLEER. Trimming left V 4 bases short and J 2 bases short, with 16 bases between. This CDR3 contains 16 residues. The CDR3 loop is CASSPFGAGDTDTQYF. DNA for the CDR3: TGCGCCAGCAGCCCCTTTGGGGCAGGGGACACAGATACGCAGTATTTT.

The genes are TRBV5-1 and TRBJ1-1; no firm D call. CDR1 and CDR2 (germline): SGHRS, YFSETQ. The ends were cut back, 4 bases at V and 0 bases at J, with 7 bases in the middle. The CDR3 totals 13 residues. Written as DNA, the CDR3 is TGCGCCAGCAGCAGTAGTATGAACACTGAAGCTTTCTTT. It codes for CASSSSMNTEAFF.

This chain joins TRBV5-1 and TRBJ2-1; D is unclear. The CDR3 consists of 15 residues. CDR1 is SGHRS and CDR2 is YFSETQ in the germline V gene. V shed 0 bases and J shed 3 bases, with 10 bases lying between them. Here the CDR3 reads CASSLDVGNYNEQFF. CDR3 DNA sequence: TGCGCCAGCAGCTTGGACGTCGGAAACTACAATGAGCAGTTCTTC.

This chain uses TRBV19 with TRBJ2-2; D is possibly TRBD1 (5 bases). Germline-derived CDR1 and CDR2 are LNHDA and SQIVND (reference sequence). CDR3 size: 13 residues. V was pared by 1 base and J by 6 bases, with 6 bases between. CDR3 DNA sequence: TGTGCCAGTAGTATAGGACAGTCCGGGGAGCTGTTTTTT. Encoded protein: CASSIGQSGELFF.

This chain connects TRBV7-2 to TRBJ1-1; possible D gene TRBD1, 5 bases. Germline V lookup: CDR1 SGHTA, CDR2 FQGNSA. The CDR3 is 15 residues long. V lost 3 bases and J 1 base, leaving 12 bases between the germline ends. The CDR3 region is CASSFRVGANTEAFF. CDR3 DNA sequence: TGTGCCAGCAGCTTCAGGGTTGGGGCGAACACTGAAGCTTTCTTT.

This clone was picked up one time. This chain uses TRBV7-9 with TRBJ2-5, with TRBD1 as a possible D gene (6 bases). V lost 1 base and J 5 bases, leaving 8 bases between the germline ends. Per germline, CDR1 SEHNR and CDR2 FQNEAQ (reference sequence). The CDR3 runs 13 residues. CDR3 residues: CASSLDRAETQYF. The CDR3 bases are TGTGCCAGCAGCTTAGACAGGGCTGAGACCCAGTACTTC.

The rearrangement joins TRBV2 to TRBJ2-1; maybe TRBD2 (5 bases). Germline V gives CDR1 SNHLY, CDR2 FYNNEI. Trimming removed 6 bases at V and 9 bases at J, with 12 bases between. The CDR3 runs 12 residues. This chain's CDR3 is CASSPGVGEQFF. Written as DNA, the CDR3 is TGTGCCAGCAGCCCCGGGGTGGGTGAGCAGTTCTTC.

This clone was observed at least ten times. The rearrangement joins TRBV19 to TRBJ1-2, with D perhaps TRBD1 (5 bases). Per germline, CDR1 LNHDA and CDR2 SQIVND (reference sequence). With 3 bases removed from V and 4 bases from J, the gap between germline ends came to 12 bases. The CDR3 runs to 14 residues. This CDR3 reads CASSMGGDVYGYTF. In nucleotides, the CDR3 is TGTGCCAGTAGTATGGGAGGGGACGTCTATGGCTACACCTTC.

This clone was counted once. The chain recombines TRBV18 with TRBJ2-5; the D gene is possibly TRBD2 (6 bases). Trimming took 8 bases from V and 9 from J, leaving 16 bases between them. This CDR3 is 12 amino acids long. Germline V CDR1 and CDR2: KGHSH, LQKENI. Here the CDR3 reads CASSPGEASQYF. CDR3 nucleotides: TGTGCCAGCAGTCCGGGGGAGGCGTCCCAGTACTTC.

In this sample, this clone turned up a few times. The rearrangement links TRBV5-1 to TRBJ1-5; the match to TRBD1 covers 10 bases. Germline CDR1 and CDR2: SGHRS and YFSETQ. With 4 bases clipped from V and 2 bases from J, the junction kept 3 bases outside the gene matches. CDR3 length: 15 residues. The chain's CDR3 is CASSPGTGGNQPQHF. CDR3 in DNA: TGCGCCAGCAGCCCCGGGACAGGGGGCAATCAGCCCCAGCATTTT. The full variable domain, rest sourced from reference TRBV5-1 and TRBJ1-5, is KAGVTQTPRYLIKTRGQQVTLSCSPISGHRSVSWYQQTPGQGLQFLFEYFSETQRNKGNFPGRFSGRQFSNSRSEMNVSTLELGDSALYLCASSPGTGGNQPQHFGDGTRLSIL.

This clone was found many times. Other nucleotide sequences from this sample produce the same CDR3. V gene TRBV5-4 combines with J gene TRBJ2-2, with unresolved D. Per germline, CDR1 SGHNT and CDR2 YYREEE (reference sequence). The CDR3 is 13 residues long. Trimming shortened V by 0 bases and J by 5 bases, and 5 bases separated the two germline ends. CDR3 amino acids: CASSLDGTGELFF. In nucleotides, the CDR3 is TGTGCCAGCAGCTTGGATGGGACCGGGGAGCTGTTTTTT.

The chain joins TRBV7-8 to TRBJ2-7; D possibly uses TRBD1 or TRBD2 (5 bases each). V lost 1 base to trimming and J lost 1 base, with 17 bases between them. Germline lookup yields CDR1 SGHVS and CDR2 FQNEAQ. The CDR3 totals 17 residues. CDR3 sequence (DNA): TGTGCCAGCAGCTTAGAAGGGACGGTCAGGTGGTCCTACGAGCAGTACTTC. Encoded protein: CASSLEGTVRWSYEQYF.

The chain has TRBV2 and TRBJ1-6, with 7 bases identical to TRBD1. The CDR3 is 15 amino acids. The germline gives CDR1 SNHLY, CDR2 FYNNEI. J lost 6 bases, V lost 5 bases, and 7 bases had no gene match. The CDR3 region has the DNA TGTGCCAGCAGTCGGACAGGTTATGGTAATTCACCCCTCCACTTT. This gives the protein CASSRTGYGNSPLHF.

The chain couples TRBV5-1 to TRBJ2-2, with no clear D. Germline V gene lookup returns CDR1 SGHRS and CDR2 YFSETQ. The CDR3 is 14 amino acids. Trimming shortened V by 4 bases and J by 6 bases, and 13 bases separated the two germline ends. The CDR3 region has the DNA TGCGCCAGCAGCCGCCCCCGGCCGGCCGGGGAGCTGTTTTTT. Residues: CASSRPRPAGELFF. Full variable domain (remainder filled in from reference TRBV5-1 and TRBJ2-2): KAGVTQTPRYLIKTRGQQVTLSCSPISGHRSVSWYQQTPGQGLQFLFEYFSETQRNKGNFPGRFSGRQFSNSRSEMNVSTLELGDSALYLCASSRPRPAGELFFGEGSRLTVL.

The CDR3 is CASSWAGDGYTF. The CDR3 bases are TGTGCCAGTAGTTGGGCAGGGGATGGCTACACCTTC. V gene TRBV19 combines with J gene TRBJ1-2, with D tentatively TRBD1 (6 bases). Deletions cut 5 bases from V and 6 bases from J, with 10 bases between. CDR3 length: 12 amino acids. CDR1 is LNHDA and CDR2 is SQIVND in the germline V gene (reference sequence).

The chain joins TRBV27 to TRBJ2-2; tentative D call: TRBD2 (6 bases). Trimming pared 10 bases from V and 0 bases from J, leaving 15 bases between. In germline, CDR1 is MNHEY, CDR2 SMNVEV (reference sequence). The CDR3 has 15 residues. The DNA for the CDR3 is TGTGCCACCCGGGAGAGGGCCGCGAACACCGGGGAGCTGTTTTTT. Protein product: CATRERAANTGELFF.

This chain links TRBV11-2 with TRBJ1-1; unclear D gene. This CDR3 spans 15 amino acids. Trimming removed 0 bases at V and 0 bases at J, with 8 bases between. Germline V gives CDR1 SGHAT, CDR2 FQNNGV. DNA for the CDR3: TGTGCCAGCAGCTTAGATTACACCTTGAACACTGAAGCTTTCTTT. This gives the protein CASSLDYTLNTEAFF.

This chain joins TRBV10-3 and TRBJ2-5; the match to TRBD1 covers 7 bases. The CDR3 extends over 13 amino acids. V gave up 5 bases and J gave up 2 bases; unmatched junction bases: 2. Germline loops: CDR1 ENHRY, CDR2 SYGVKD. Here the CDR3 reads CAISLGQQETQYF. The CDR3 bases are TGTGCCATCAGTTTGGGACAGCAAGAGACCCAGTACTTC.

The chain recombines TRBV6-4 with TRBJ1-1; no firm D call. The germline V gene has CDR1 MRHNA and CDR2 SNTAGT. Trimming pared 7 bases from V and 3 bases from J, leaving 15 bases between. The CDR3 consists of 14 residues. The DNA of the CDR3 is TGTGCCAGCAAGGAGAGGTTAACAGACACTGAAGCTTTCTTT. This encodes CASKERLTDTEAFF.

This clone appeared a single time. This chain uses TRBV7-6 with TRBJ2-2, with D perhaps TRBD1 or TRBD2 (5 bases each). Between the trimmed V and J ends, which lost 5 bases and 4 bases, there was a span of 14 bases. The CDR3 is 15 residues long. Germline V gene data show CDR1 as SGHVS and CDR2 as FNYEAQ. This CDR3 is CASSPGTKFTGELFF. CDR3 DNA sequence: TGTGCCAGCAGCCCCGGGACCAAATTCACCGGGGAGCTGTTTTTT. Looking up the rest from reference TRBV7-6 and TRBJ2-2 gives the full variable domain: GAGVSQSPRYKVTKRGQDVALRCDPISGHVSLYWYRQALGQGPEFLTYFNYEAQQDKSGLPNDRFSAERPEGSISTLTIQRTEQRDSAMYRCASSPGTKFTGELFFGEGSRLTVL.

This clone was picked up a small number of times. The chain uses TRBV28 and TRBJ1-3; a weak D match, TRBD1 (6 bases). Germline CDR1 MDHEN, CDR2 SYDVKM. V was shortened by 1 base and J by 8 bases, with 12 bases between the two germline ends. CDR3 length: 14 residues. CDR3: CASSLSTGRYTIYF. As DNA, the CDR3 is TGTGCCAGCAGTTTATCCACAGGGAGGTACACCATATATTTT.

The chain carries TRBV30 and TRBJ2-3; perhaps D is TRBD1 or TRBD2 (7 bases each). Trimming stripped 4 bases from V and 6 bases from J, with 17 bases between. The CDR3 length is 14 residues. Germline CDR1 is GTSNPN and CDR2 is SVGIG (reference sequence). The CDR3 reads CAWNQGGILDTQYF. CDR3 DNA: TGTGCCTGGAACCAGGGGGGGATTTTGGATACGCAGTATTTT.

The rearrangement links TRBV5-1 to TRBJ1-1; D gene uncertain. This CDR3 has 15 residues. V lost 0 bases, J lost 10 bases, and 19 bases lay in between. The germline gives CDR1 SGHRS, CDR2 YFSETQ. Here the CDR3 DNA reads TGCGCCAGCAGCTTGGGGGCTGGGCGGGAGACCACAGCTTTCTTT. Its translation is CASSLGAGRETTAFF.

V gene TRBV7-9 combines with J gene TRBJ1-3, with D possibly being TRBD1 (5 bases). The CDR3 sequence is 17 residues long. CDR1 and CDR2 (germline): SEHNR, FQNEAQ (reference sequence). V was clipped by 5 bases and J by 0 bases, with 17 bases between them. CDR3 protein: CASSQLWQGPSGNTIYF. As DNA, the CDR3 is TGTGCCAGCAGCCAACTTTGGCAGGGCCCCTCTGGAAACACCATATATTTT.

The gene calls are TRBV5-1 and TRBJ2-5, with 8 bases aligning to TRBD2. The CDR3 is made up of 17 amino acids. J lost 1 base, V lost 4 bases, and 12 bases had no gene match. Germline lookup yields CDR1 SGHRS and CDR2 YFSETQ. The CDR3 sequence is CASSQGSWREAQETQYF. In DNA, the CDR3 is TGCGCCAGCAGCCAAGGCAGTTGGCGGGAGGCCCAAGAGACCCAGTACTTC. Combining the CDR3 with reference TRBV5-1 and TRBJ2-5 gives the whole variable domain KAGVTQTPRYLIKTRGQQVTLSCSPISGHRSVSWYQQTPGQGLQFLFEYFSETQRNKGNFPGRFSGRQFSNSRSEMNVSTLELGDSALYLCASSQGSWREAQETQYFGPGTRLLVL.